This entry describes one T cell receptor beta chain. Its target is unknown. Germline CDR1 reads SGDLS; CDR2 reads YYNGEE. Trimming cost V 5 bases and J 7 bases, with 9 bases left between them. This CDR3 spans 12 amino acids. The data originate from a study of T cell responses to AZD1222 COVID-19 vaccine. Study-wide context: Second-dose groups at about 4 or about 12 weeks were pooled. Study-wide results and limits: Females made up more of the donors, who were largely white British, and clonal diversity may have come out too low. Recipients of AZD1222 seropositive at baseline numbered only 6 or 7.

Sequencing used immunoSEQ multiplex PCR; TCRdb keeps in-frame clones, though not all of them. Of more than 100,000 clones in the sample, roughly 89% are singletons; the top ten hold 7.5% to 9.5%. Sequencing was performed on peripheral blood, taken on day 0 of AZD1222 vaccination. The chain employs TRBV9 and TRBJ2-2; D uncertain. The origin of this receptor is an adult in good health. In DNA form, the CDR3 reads TGTGCCAGCAGAAAGATGAGCGGGGAGCTGTTTTTT. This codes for CASRKMSGELFF.